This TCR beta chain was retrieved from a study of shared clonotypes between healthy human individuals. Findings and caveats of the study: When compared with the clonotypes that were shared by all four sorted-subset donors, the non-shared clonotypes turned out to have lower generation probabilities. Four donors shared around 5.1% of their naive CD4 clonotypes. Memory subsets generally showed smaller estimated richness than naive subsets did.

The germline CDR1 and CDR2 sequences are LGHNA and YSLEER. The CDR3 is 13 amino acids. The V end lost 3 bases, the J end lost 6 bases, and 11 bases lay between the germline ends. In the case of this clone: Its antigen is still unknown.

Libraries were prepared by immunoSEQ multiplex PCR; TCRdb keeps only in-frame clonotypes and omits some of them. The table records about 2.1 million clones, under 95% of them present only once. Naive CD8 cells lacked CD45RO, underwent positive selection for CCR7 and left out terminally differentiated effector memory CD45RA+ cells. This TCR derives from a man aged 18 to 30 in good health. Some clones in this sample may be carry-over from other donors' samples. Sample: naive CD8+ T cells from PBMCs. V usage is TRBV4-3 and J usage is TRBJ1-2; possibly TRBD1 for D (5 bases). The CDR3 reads CASSQSRGDGYTF. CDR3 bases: TGCGCCAGCAGCCAGTCGAGGGGAGATGGCTACACCTTC.